What follows are 25 T cell receptor beta chains derived from one specimen sequenced in a study of cytomegalovirus exposure and HLA in healthy donors (dated by TCRdb to about 2017). Library creation used the immunoSEQ multiplex PCR assay. A mixture of 60 forward primers for TCR Vbeta segments and 13 reverse primers for TCR Jbeta segments was used in the multiplex PCR. TCRdb's version of the immuneACCESS table is confined to in-frame rearrangements and falls short of the full clone set. An unresolved V gene accounts for under half of the shortfall where checked; the remainder is of unknown origin. For this sample the table gives approximately 120,000 clones, of which roughly three quarters were detected only once. Roughly 8.2% of the sample comes from the top ten. The sequenced material came from PBMCs. These receptors originate from a woman in her forties or fifties in good health and CMV-seropositive.

The chain carries TRBV27 and TRBJ1-2; 7 bases line up with TRBD1. After removal of 5 bases from V and 6 bases from J, the junction contained 6 bases not matched to a gene. CDR3 length equals 13 residues. The germline CDR1 and CDR2 sequences are MNHEY and SMNVEV (reference sequence). In DNA, the CDR3 is TGTGCCAGCAGTCCGGGACAGCGCCATGGCTACACCTTC. Protein: CASSPGQRHGYTF.

Only a few counts were recorded for this clone. The chain carries TRBV12-5 and TRBJ2-5, with a tentative D call TRBD1 (6 bases). The V end lost 6 bases, the J end lost 5 bases, and 13 bases lay between the germline ends. Germline V lookup: CDR1 LGHNT, CDR2 FRNRAP. The CDR3 runs 13 residues. CDR3 nucleotides: TGTGCTAGTGGCCCTAGGGGGACCGAGACCCAGTACTTC. It is translated as CASGPRGTETQYF. Based on the CDR3 plus reference TRBV12-5 and TRBJ2-5, the full variable domain is DARVTQTPRHKVTEMGQEVTMRCQPILGHNTVFWYRQTMMQGLELLAYFRNRAPLDDSGMPKDRFSAEMPDATLATLKIQPSEPRDSAVYFCASGPRGTETQYFGPGTRLLVL.

The V and J genes are TRBV6-5 and TRBJ2-5; TRBD2 matches at 8 bases. There are 16 residues in the CDR3. CDR1 and CDR2 from the germline V gene are MNHEY and SVGAGI. Losses at the gene ends were 2 bases for V and 1 base for J; bases not matched to a gene: 6. The CDR3 region is CASSYGSGSLQETQYF. Written as DNA, the CDR3 is TGTGCCAGCAGTTACGGGAGCGGGAGTCTCCAAGAGACCCAGTACTTC.

V gene TRBV18 combines with J gene TRBJ2-1; 9 nucleotides agree with TRBD2. CDR1 is KGHSH and CDR2 is LQKENI in the germline V gene. The CDR3 consists of 15 residues. After removal of 3 bases from V and 8 bases from J, the junction contained 8 bases not matched to a gene. The CDR3 sequence is CASSPQAGGPHEQFF. The CDR3 region has the DNA TGTGCCAGCTCACCCCAAGCGGGGGGCCCCCATGAGCAGTTCTTC.

The chain uses TRBV21-1 and TRBJ2-5; the table's D call, TRBD1, has no DNA check behind it. The DNA matches TRBJ2-7 better at its end, which makes the J call doubtful. TRBV21-1 is termed a pseudogene. This CDR3 contains 15 residues. The CDR3 nucleotides read TGTGCCAGCAGGAAGGGTGGGACACTTTCCTACGAGCAGTACTTC. This encodes CASRKGGTLSYEQYF.

This clone turned up a few times. The chain has TRBV4-3 and TRBJ2-7, with 8 positions matching TRBD1. The CDR3 runs to 16 residues. Trimming cost V 0 bases and J 7 bases; bases outside gene matches: 11. Germline lookup yields CDR1 LGHNA and CDR2 YSLEER. CDR3 in DNA: TGCGCCAGCAGCCAAGATTCCGGACAGGGAATTTGGGAGCAGTACTTC. Encoded protein: CASSQDSGQGIWEQYF.

This clone has a single count. The chain employs TRBV7-9 and TRBJ1-1; TRBD1 matches 7 bases. The length of the CDR3 is 15 residues. After removal of 5 bases from V and 4 bases from J, the junction contained 10 bases not matched to a gene. From germline, CDR1 is SEHNR and CDR2 FQNEAQ (reference sequence). The CDR3 protein is CASSVNRGGGTEAFF. In nucleotides, the CDR3 is TGTGCCAGCAGCGTGAACAGGGGAGGAGGCACTGAAGCTTTCTTT.

V and J are TRBV4-3 and TRBJ2-2; the match to TRBD1 covers 8 bases. The germline V gene encodes CDR1 LGHNA and CDR2 YSLEER. The CDR3 extends over 15 amino acids. V was pared by 4 bases and J by 0 bases, with 1 base of the junction left unmatched. The CDR3 DNA follows: TGCGCCAGCAGCCTGGGACAGGCGAACACCGGGGAGCTGTTTTTT. It specifies CASSLGQANTGELFF.

J is TRBJ2-5 and V is TRBV4-3; the match to TRBD1 covers 8 bases. The CDR3 is made up of 18 amino acids. Germline CDR1 LGHNA, CDR2 YSLEER. With 0 bases clipped from V and 0 bases from J, the junction kept 9 bases outside the gene matches. CDR3 region: CASSQDGPRTGYQETQYF. In DNA form, the CDR3 reads TGCGCCAGCAGCCAAGATGGGCCCAGGACAGGGTACCAAGAGACCCAGTACTTC.

J is TRBJ2-7 and V is TRBV7-9; TRBD2 agrees at 13 bases. Trimming at V came to 6 bases and at J to 4 bases, leaving 3 bases not matched to a gene. The CDR3 sequence is 14 residues long. CDR1 is SEHNR, CDR2 FQNEAQ, per germline (reference sequence). CDR3 in DNA: TGTGCCAGCAGTCGACTAGCGGGAGGATACGAGCAGTACTTC. Encoded protein: CASSRLAGGYEQYF.

The chain couples TRBV5-3 to TRBJ2-7; the match to TRBD2 covers 8 bases. TRBV5-3 has ORF status, its function being uncertain. The junction had 15 bases not matched to a gene; V was cut back by 3 bases and J by 4 bases. This CDR3 comprises 17 residues. The CDR3 DNA reads as TGTGCCAGAAGCTCCCTTTCCCGAGCGGGAGTAAAATACGAGCAGTACTTC. Amino acid sequence: CARSSLSRAGVKYEQYF.

This clone was found a few times. The V and J genes are TRBV9 and TRBJ1-2; 7 bases agree with TRBD1. The germline gives CDR1 SGDLS, CDR2 YYNGEE. Trimming removed 4 bases from V and 3 bases from J; junction bases left unmatched: 12. This CDR3 contains 16 residues. CDR3 residues: CASSQDLSGTDYGYTF. CDR3 coding DNA: TGTGCCAGCAGCCAAGATCTTTCCGGGACAGACTATGGCTACACCTTC.

This clone has just a few counts. CDR3 in amino acids: CASSYSIGTSGVGTQYF. The DNA of the CDR3 is TGTGCCAGCAGCTACTCAATTGGGACTAGCGGGGTGGGGACCCAGTACTTC. The rearrangement links TRBV5-4 to TRBJ2-5, with 13 nucleotides matching TRBD2. Trimming at V came to 3 bases and at J to 7 bases, leaving 12 bases not matched to a gene. Germline CDR1 is SGHNT and CDR2 is YYREEE (reference sequence). The CDR3 is 17 amino acids.

Notes on this clone: Different DNA sequences within this sample yield the same CDR3. This rearrangement joins TRBV6-5 to TRBJ2-2; TRBD1 agrees at 7 bases. Germline V gene lookup returns CDR1 MNHEY and CDR2 SVGAGI. This CDR3 region has 14 residues. V lost 6 bases, J lost 1 base, and 2 bases stayed unmatched. CDR3: CASSRDRNTGELFF. DNA of the CDR3: TGTGCCAGCAGCCGGGACAGGAACACCGGGGAGCTGTTTTTT.

This clone was seen a few times. The DNA for the CDR3 is TGTGCCAGCTCACCACGAGAAACTGAAGCTTTCTTT. Amino acid sequence: CASSPRETEAFF. The J gene is TRBJ1-1, the V gene TRBV18; no clear D. V dropped 1 base and J dropped 5 bases, with 5 bases sitting between them. The CDR3 length is 12 residues. From germline, CDR1 is KGHSH and CDR2 LQKENI.

The chain uses TRBV2 and TRBJ1-1, with D possibly TRBD1 on 5 matching bases. Germline values: CDR1 SNHLY, CDR2 FYNNEI. V dropped 4 bases and J dropped 2 bases, with 8 bases sitting between them. This CDR3 is 13 amino acids long. CDR3 in amino acids: CASSATGNTEAFF. CDR3 in DNA: TGTGCCAGCAGTGCCACAGGAAACACTGAAGCTTTCTTT.

The DNA for the CDR3 is TGTGCCAGCAGCTTAGTACCACCCCTACTAGCGGGAGGGCCGCTGTTTTTT. This gives the protein CASSLVPPLLAGGPLFF. The chain employs TRBV7-8 and TRBJ2-2; 13 positions agree with TRBD2. The CDR3 runs to 17 residues. J was trimmed by 13 bases and V by 1 base; bases with no gene match: 12. Germline V lookup: CDR1 SGHVS, CDR2 FQNEAQ.

V is TRBV2 and J is TRBJ1-1; no firm D call. The V end lost 3 bases, the J end lost 6 bases, and 11 bases lay between the germline ends. CDR1 is SNHLY and CDR2 is FYNNEI in the germline V gene. This CDR3 is built from 13 residues. The CDR3 nucleotides are TGTGCCAGCAGTGATTTCCGGGAATCTGAAGCTTTCTTT. Translated, it gives CASSDFRESEAFF.

The CDR3 nucleotides are TGCAGCGTTGAAGATACGGGGGAGCAGTACTTC. The encoded protein is CSVEDTGEQYF. The chain has TRBV29-1 and TRBJ2-7; TRBD2 might be the D (5 bases). The V and J ends lost 0 bases and 7 bases respectively, with 7 bases between them. This CDR3 is 11 amino acids long. CDR1 SQVTM and CDR2 ANQGSEA come from the germline V gene.

J is TRBJ2-5 and V is TRBV27; no clear D. In germline, CDR1 is MNHEY, CDR2 SMNVEV (reference sequence). The V and J ends lost 2 bases and 5 bases respectively, with 15 bases between them. This CDR3 has 15 residues. This CDR3 reads CASSLREPLRETQYF. DNA of the CDR3: TGTGCCAGCAGTTTAAGAGAGCCGCTGCGGGAGACCCAGTACTTC.

The V and J genes are TRBV29-1 and TRBJ2-1; 12 bases are shared with TRBD1. The CDR3 spans 15 residues. Germline V gene data show CDR1 as SQVTM and CDR2 as ANQGSEA. V shed 6 bases, J shed 7 bases, and the junction held 10 bases outside the gene matches. CDR3 DNA: TGCAGCGTCTCTGGGGGGGACAGGGGGCTGAATGAGCAGTTCTTC. Its translation: CSVSGGDRGLNEQFF.

The chain combines TRBV5-1 with TRBJ2-3; TRBD2 agrees at 10 bases. The CDR3 spans 15 residues. V lost 4 bases, J lost 8 bases, and 10 bases stayed unmatched. The germline CDR1 and CDR2 sequences are SGHRS and YFSETQ. CDR3 nucleotides: TGCGCCAGCAGCCCGAGCGGGGGGGTTGTTGGTACGCAGTATTTT. This sequence encodes CASSPSGGVVGTQYF.

The V call is TRBV6-6, the J call TRBJ1-2, with D possibly being TRBD1 (6 bases). The germline CDR1 and CDR2 sequences are MNHNY and SVGAGI (reference sequence). V lost 2 bases and J 0 bases, leaving 10 bases between the germline ends. The CDR3 length is 15 residues. CDR3 residues: CASSYKAGANYGYTF. The CDR3 region has the DNA TGTGCCAGCAGTTACAAGGCAGGGGCTAACTATGGCTACACCTTC.

The chain uses TRBV11-1 and TRBJ2-1; D perhaps matches TRBD2 (5 bases). V was pared by 6 bases and J by 2 bases, with 17 bases between. This CDR3 contains 16 residues. Germline V CDR1 and CDR2: SGHAT, FQDESV (reference sequence). CDR3 protein: CASSRSGSGTYNEQFF. The CDR3 DNA reads TGTGCCAGCAGTAGATCGGGGTCGGGAACCTACAATGAGCAGTTCTTC.

This sequence joins TRBV27 and TRBJ1-5; TRBD1 aligns across 7 bases. The J segment lost 0 bases and the V segment lost 6 bases, leaving 8 bases of the junction unmatched. The CDR3 loop spans 16 amino acids. CDR1 is MNHEY, CDR2 SMNVEV, per germline (reference sequence). The DNA of the CDR3 is TGTGCCAGCAGCCCTGCCGGGACAGTTAGCAATCAGCCCCAGCATTTT. The encoded protein is CASSPAGTVSNQPQHF.